A single sample gave rise to the 32 T cell receptor beta chains below, sequenced in a study of T cells in Graves' hyperthyroidism and ophthalmopathy. RNA transcripts served as the template for amplifying TCR beta CDR3 regions. HTBI primers drove first-round RT-PCR of the TCR CDR3. Via MiXCR, TCRdb re-called the multiplex PCR reads, giving one row per CDR3 protein. Here the sample spans around 440,000 distinct CDR3 sequences, about 15% being singletons. The sequencing input was blood. The source is a woman under 30 with Graves' hyperthyroidism.

Only a few counts were recorded for this clonotype. This chain joins TRBV6-6 and TRBJ1-2; perhaps TRBD1 as D (5 bases). The V and J ends lost 2 bases and 2 bases respectively, with 18 bases between them. This CDR3 is 17 amino acids long. Germline loops: CDR1 MNHNY, CDR2 SVGAGI (reference sequence). DNA for the CDR3: TGTGCCAGCAGTTACGGGGCAGAATACACCCTAAACTATGGCTACACCTTC. Amino acids: CASSYGAEYTLNYGYTF.

This clonotype was seen ten or more times. The chain couples TRBV7-2 to TRBJ2-3; D tentatively reads TRBD1 or TRBD2 (5 bases each). Germline loops: CDR1 SGHTA, CDR2 FQGNSA. V lost 3 bases and J lost 6, with 13 bases in between. This CDR3 region has 14 residues. The CDR3 coding sequence is TGTGCCAGCAGCTTCGTTCGGGGCGGGGATACGCAGTATTTT. Translated: CASSFVRGGDTQYF.

This CDR3 is CASRPLAGGPETQYF. The DNA of the CDR3 is TGTGCCAGCCGCCCGCTAGCGGGGGGGCCGGAGACCCAGTACTTC. The J gene is TRBJ2-5, the V gene TRBV2, with 12 bases that match TRBD2. V gave up 8 bases and J gave up 5 bases; unmatched junction bases: 9. This CDR3 is built from 15 residues. Germline assignment: CDR1 SNHLY and CDR2 FYNNEI.

This clonotype was seen at least ten times. This chain joins TRBV11-2 and TRBJ2-3; weak D call: TRBD2 (6 bases). V shed 1 base and J shed 5 bases, with 19 bases lying between them. Germline assignment: CDR1 SGHAT and CDR2 FQNNGV. The CDR3 spans 17 residues. The CDR3 region is CASSLGVSGWVIDTQYF. The CDR3 DNA is TGTGCCAGCAGCTTAGGAGTTAGCGGATGGGTTATAGATACGCAGTATTTT. The variable domain in full, completed from reference TRBV11-2 and TRBJ2-3, reads EAGVAQSPRYKIIEKRQSVAFWCNPISGHATLYWYQQILGQGPKLLIQFQNNGVVDDSQLPKDRFSAERLKGVDSTLKIQPAKLEDSAVYLCASSLGVSGWVIDTQYFGPGTRLTVL.

The J gene is TRBJ2-3, the V gene TRBV7-9; TRBD2 matches at 9 bases. The V gene's germline CDR1 is SEHNR and CDR2 FQNEAQ (reference sequence). After removal of 6 bases from V and 5 bases from J, the junction contained 6 bases not matched to a gene. This CDR3 has 14 residues. CDR3 protein: CASRDSGRGDTQYF. The DNA for the CDR3 is TGTGCCAGCAGGGATAGCGGGAGAGGAGATACGCAGTATTTT.

There are many counts of this clonotype. The chain links TRBV29-1 to TRBJ2-7; D is unclear. The CDR3 has 14 amino acids. The germline CDR1 and CDR2 sequences are SQVTM and ANQGSEA. Trimming took off 6 bases at V and 0 bases at J, with 15 bases between the two ends. CDR3 sequence reads: CSVDTSDSSYEQYF. In DNA, the CDR3 is TGCAGCGTAGACACCTCGGATAGCTCCTACGAGCAGTACTTC.

This clonotype has ten or more counts. The chain carries TRBV6-5 and TRBJ2-5, with TRBD1 matching over 8 bases. Germline V gene sequence: CDR1 MNHEY, CDR2 SVGAGI. V gave up 0 bases and J gave up 0 bases; unmatched junction bases: 3. The CDR3 runs 16 residues. CDR3 sequence reads: CASSYSRTGNQETQYF. The DNA of the CDR3 is TGTGCCAGCAGTTACTCCCGGACAGGGAACCAAGAGACCCAGTACTTC.

There are many counts of this clonotype. V is TRBV28 and J is TRBJ1-2; possibly TRBD1 for D (5 bases). Germline CDR1 reads MDHEN; CDR2 reads SYDVKM. This CDR3 contains 16 residues. Trimming left V 5 bases short and J 4 bases short, with 20 bases between. CDR3 in amino acids: CASSPGDSRRFYGYTF. CDR3 nucleotides: TGTGCCAGCAGTCCCGGGGACTCCCGGCGTTTCTATGGCTACACCTTC.

Ten or more counts support this clonotype. J is TRBJ2-3 and V is TRBV9; no clear D. The V end was cut by 0 bases, the J end by 6 bases, with 8 bases between. This CDR3 contains 13 residues. Germline assignment: CDR1 SGDLS and CDR2 YYNGEE. This chain's CDR3 is CASSVGLMDTQYF. The CDR3 nucleotides read TGTGCCAGCAGCGTAGGTTTGATGGATACGCAGTATTTT.

This clonotype appeared many times. This sequence joins TRBV24-1 and TRBJ2-1, with unresolved D. CDR1 and CDR2 (germline): KGHDR, SFDVKD. V lost 5 bases and J lost 0, with 10 bases in between. The CDR3 is 15 residues long. For the CDR3, the DNA is TGTGCCACCAGTGGTGTTGGTGCCTCCTACAATGAGCAGTTCTTC. It encodes CATSGVGASYNEQFF.

This clonotype was recorded many times. For the CDR3, the DNA is TGTGCCAGCAGTTCCGGGGGCAGAGATACGCAGTATTTT. Its translation: CASSSGGRDTQYF. The chain recombines TRBV28 with TRBJ2-3; D could derive from TRBD1 or TRBD2 (6 bases each). Germline V gene sequence: CDR1 MDHEN, CDR2 SYDVKM. Trimming took off 4 bases at V and 5 bases at J, with 10 bases between the two ends. The CDR3 spans 13 residues.

CDR3 region: CSARDFRGSEAFF. The CDR3 coding sequence is TGCAGTGCTAGAGATTTTCGTGGATCTGAAGCTTTCTTT. This chain links TRBV20-1 with TRBJ1-1; the D is unclear. The V gene lost 0 bases and the J gene lost 6 bases, with 11 bases spanning the gap. The CDR3 has 13 amino acids. CDR1 and CDR2 (germline): DFQATT, SNEGSKA (reference sequence).

This clonotype turned up a few times. The rearrangement joins TRBV5-1 to TRBJ1-2; D possibly corresponds to TRBD1 (6 bases). CDR1 is SGHRS and CDR2 is YFSETQ in the germline V gene. V was clipped by 6 bases and J by 1 base, with 25 bases between them. The CDR3 runs to 18 residues. CDR3 sequence: CASNKGDGLIRGNYGYTF. In DNA, the CDR3 is TGCGCCAGCAACAAGGGGGACGGCTTGATTCGGGGTAACTATGGCTACACCTTC.

This clonotype showed up just a few times. This chain uses TRBV20-1 with TRBJ2-6; unclear D gene. The germline V and J ends were trimmed by 0 bases and 0 bases, with 6 bases remaining between them. Germline V CDR1 and CDR2: DFQATT, SNEGSKA (reference sequence). The CDR3 loop spans 15 amino acids. The CDR3 DNA is TGCAGTGCTAGAGAACCCAGCTCTGGGGCCAACGTCCTGACTTTC. Translation gives CSAREPSSGANVLTF.

The gene calls are TRBV7-9 and TRBJ1-1; unclear D gene. Trimming left V 6 bases short and J 4 bases short, with 12 bases between. This CDR3 has 13 amino acids. Germline V gene data show CDR1 as SEHNR and CDR2 as FQNEAQ (reference sequence). This CDR3 reads CASRTFRFTEAFF. The CDR3, as DNA: TGTGCCAGCAGGACCTTCCGCTTCACTGAAGCTTTCTTT. Together with reference TRBV7-9 and TRBJ1-1, the CDR3 gives the full variable domain: DTGVSQNPRHKITKRGQNVTFRCDPISEHNRLYWYRQTLGQGPEFLTYFQNEAQLEKSRLLSDRFSAERPKGSFSTLEIQRTEQGDSAMYLCASRTFRFTEAFFGQGTRLTVV.

This sequence joins TRBV28 and TRBJ2-3, with 11 nucleotides matching TRBD2. Germline V gene data show CDR1 as MDHEN and CDR2 as SYDVKM. This CDR3 spans 18 amino acids. The J segment lost 4 bases and the V segment lost 2 bases, leaving 11 bases of the junction unmatched. The CDR3 bases are TGTGCCAGCAGTTTAGCCCGTAGCGGGAGGGCCGAGGCAGATACGCAGTATTTT. It specifies CASSLARSGRAEADTQYF.

This clonotype was counted ten times or more. The chain combines TRBV6-6 with TRBJ2-7; D unclear. The V end was cut by 0 bases, the J end by 5 bases, with 2 bases between. Germline CDR1 is MNHNY and CDR2 is SVGAGI (reference sequence). This CDR3 is 11 amino acids long. The CDR3 DNA follows: TGTGCCAGCAGTTACTCGAACGAGCAGTACTTC. Its translation is CASSYSNEQYF.

This clonotype was counted ten times or more. The chain is built from TRBV6-1 and TRBJ2-7; 9 bases match TRBD1. The junction had 6 bases not matched to a gene; V was cut back by 5 bases and J by 1 base. Germline V CDR1 and CDR2: MNHNS, SASEGT. The CDR3 length is 15 residues. This CDR3 reads CASSTTGTGSYEQYF. As DNA, the CDR3 is TGTGCCAGCAGTACCACCGGGACAGGGTCCTACGAGCAGTACTTC.

This clonotype occurred many times. The chain has TRBV7-2 and TRBJ2-7; 8 bases are shared with TRBD1. Germline values: CDR1 SGHTA, CDR2 FQGNSA. The CDR3 extends over 15 amino acids. Trimming removed 1 base from V and 2 bases from J; junction bases left unmatched: 4. In DNA form, the CDR3 reads TGTGCCAGCAGCTTAGACAGGGGGGAAACCTACGAGCAGTACTTC. Amino acids: CASSLDRGETYEQYF.

The chain links TRBV5-6 to TRBJ2-2, with a possible D match to TRBD2 (5 bases). V shed 7 bases and J shed 4 bases, with 20 bases lying between them. Germline V gives CDR1 SGHDT, CDR2 YYEEEE. This CDR3 is built from 16 residues. The CDR3 reads CASGSDYLPSTGELFF. As DNA, the CDR3 is TGTGCCAGCGGCTCCGACTACCTACCCTCCACCGGGGAGCTGTTTTTT. Together with reference TRBV5-6 and TRBJ2-2, the CDR3 gives the full variable domain: DAGVTQSPTHLIKTRGQQVTLRCSPKSGHDTVSWYQQALGQGPQFIFQYYEEEERQRGNFPDRFSGHQFPNYSSELNVNALLLGDSALYLCASGSDYLPSTGELFFGEGSRLTVL.

This clonotype was seen at least ten times. The gene calls are TRBV6-1 and TRBJ1-2; maybe TRBD1 (5 bases). Trimming pared 4 bases from V and 3 bases from J, leaving 9 bases between. Germline assignment: CDR1 MNHNS and CDR2 SASEGT. This CDR3 comprises 13 residues. The CDR3 nucleotides are TGTGCCAGCAGTGCAGGGTTTGACTATGGCTACACCTTC. Translation gives CASSAGFDYGYTF.

Many counts were recorded for this clonotype. The V gene is TRBV20-1, the J gene TRBJ1-3; 8 bases align to TRBD1. Losses at the gene ends were 5 bases for V and 3 bases for J; bases not matched to a gene: 6. The germline V gene encodes CDR1 DFQATT and CDR2 SNEGSKA (reference sequence). This CDR3 region has 14 residues. The CDR3 DNA is TGCAGTGCTTACGCAGGGGGCAGTGGAAACACCATATATTTT. Its translation is CSAYAGGSGNTIYF.

This clonotype was seen many times. This rearrangement joins TRBV6-1 to TRBJ1-4; 7 bases line up with TRBD1. This CDR3 spans 17 amino acids. Losses at the gene ends were 5 bases for V and 4 bases for J; bases not matched to a gene: 13. Germline CDR1 is MNHNS and CDR2 is SASEGT. This CDR3 is CASSHPQLTGFNEKLFF. The DNA for the CDR3 is TGTGCCAGCAGTCACCCCCAACTGACAGGGTTTAATGAAAAACTGTTTTTT.

The V and J genes are TRBV6-1 and TRBJ1-3; the D is unclear. Germline CDR1 reads MNHNS; CDR2 reads SASEGT. V gave up 4 bases and J gave up 0 bases, with 13 bases separating them. The CDR3 consists of 16 residues. CDR3 sequence reads: CASSGLGRISGNTIYF. The CDR3 nucleotides read TGTGCCAGCAGTGGCCTCGGACGGATCTCTGGAAACACCATATATTTT.

This clonotype came up many times. The chain uses TRBV12-3 or TRBV12-4 and TRBJ2-3, with TRBD2 matching 14 bases. With V trimmed by 6 bases and J by 4 bases, 3 bases remained unmatched. The CDR3 has 15 amino acids. The CDR3 loop is CASRATSGRADTQYF. The CDR3 DNA reads TGTGCCAGCAGAGCGACTAGCGGGAGGGCAGATACGCAGTATTTT.

As to this clonotype: Mismatch with germline at one junction end may stem from a read error. The chain recombines TRBV7-7 with TRBJ2-1; possibly TRBD2 for D (6 bases). The CDR3 has 16 residues. CDR1 and CDR2 (germline): SSHAT, FNYEAQ (reference sequence). In nucleotides, the CDR3 is TGTGCTAGCAGCTCGGGGCCCGGAGGGTCCTACAATGAGCAGTTCTTC. As protein: CASSSGPGGSYNEQFF.

This clonotype appeared many times. The chain joins TRBV19 to TRBJ2-5; D not resolved. V shed 3 bases and J shed 5 bases, with 10 bases lying between them. From germline, CDR1 is LNHDA and CDR2 SQIVND (reference sequence). This CDR3 is built from 13 residues. The CDR3 DNA reads as TGTGCCAGTAGTATGTACGAAGACGAGACCCAGTACTTC. Its protein is CASSMYEDETQYF.

This clonotype appeared many times. The J gene is TRBJ2-2, the V gene TRBV6-1; no clear D gene. V was pared by 3 bases and J by 4 bases, with 18 bases between. The CDR3 covers 17 residues. The germline gives CDR1 MNHNS, CDR2 SASEGT. The CDR3 sequence: CASSEGLKGLGTGELFF. CDR3 nucleotide sequence: TGTGCCAGCAGTGAGGGTTTGAAGGGATTGGGCACCGGGGAGCTGTTTTTT.

This clonotype was seen many times. V usage is TRBV4-2 and J usage is TRBJ2-5, with D perhaps matching TRBD2 (6 bases). Trimming left V 1 base short and J 2 bases short, with 11 bases between. In germline, CDR1 is LGHNA, CDR2 YNFKEQ. The CDR3 is 15 amino acids. This chain's CDR3 is CASSQAREAQETQYF. The CDR3 nucleotides read TGTGCCAGCAGCCAAGCTAGGGAGGCGCAAGAGACCCAGTACTTC.

This clonotype has ten or more counts. The V and J genes are TRBV20-1 and TRBJ2-1, with 7 bases matching TRBD2. V shed 0 bases and J 11 bases; nucleotides not matched to a gene: 10. This CDR3 has 14 residues. Per the germline V gene, CDR1 is DFQATT and CDR2 is SNEGSKA (reference sequence). This chain's CDR3 is CSARDPSGRDKQFF. For the CDR3, the DNA is TGCAGTGCTAGAGATCCTAGCGGTCGGGATAAGCAGTTCTTC.

Many counts were recorded for this clonotype. The chain couples TRBV13 to TRBJ2-1, with D tentatively TRBD1 (7 bases). Per the germline V gene, CDR1 is PRHDT and CDR2 is FYEKMQ (reference sequence). The CDR3 covers 17 residues. Trimming removed 2 bases at V and 4 bases at J, with 18 bases between. The CDR3 DNA reads as TGTGCCAGCAGCTTAAGTAGGGGGCTAGCGATTTACAATGAGCAGTTCTTC. It codes for CASSLSRGLAIYNEQFF.

The rearrangement uses TRBV28 and TRBJ2-2, with TRBD1 matching 8 bases. In germline, CDR1 is MDHEN, CDR2 SYDVKM. CDR3 length equals 16 residues. The ends lost 3 bases at V and 1 base at J; junction bases unmatched: 4. The CDR3 DNA follows: TGTGCCAGCAGTTTGACCGGGACAGGGAACACCGGGGAGCTGTTTTTT. Translation: CASSLTGTGNTGELFF.